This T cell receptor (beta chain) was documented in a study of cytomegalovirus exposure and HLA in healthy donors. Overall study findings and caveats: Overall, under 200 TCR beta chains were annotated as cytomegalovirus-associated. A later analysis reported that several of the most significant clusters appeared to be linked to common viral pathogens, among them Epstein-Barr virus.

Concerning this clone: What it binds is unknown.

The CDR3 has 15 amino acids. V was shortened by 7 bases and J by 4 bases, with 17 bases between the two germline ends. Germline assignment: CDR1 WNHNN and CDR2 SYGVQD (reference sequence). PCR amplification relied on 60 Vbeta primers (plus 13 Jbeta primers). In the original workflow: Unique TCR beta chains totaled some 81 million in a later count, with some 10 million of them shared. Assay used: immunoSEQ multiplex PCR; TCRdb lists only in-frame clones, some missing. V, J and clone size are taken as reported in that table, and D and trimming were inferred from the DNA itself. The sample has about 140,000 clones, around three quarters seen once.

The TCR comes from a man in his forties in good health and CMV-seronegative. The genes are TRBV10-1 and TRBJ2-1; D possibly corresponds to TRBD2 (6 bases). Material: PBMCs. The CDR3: CASKTTRALYNEQFF. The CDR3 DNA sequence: TGCGCCAGCAAGACGACTAGGGCCTTATACAATGAGCAGTTCTTC.